These T cell receptor beta chains were read from a single sample in a study of CD8 T cells in ankylosing spondylitis. TCRdb fed the 5' RACE reads into MiXCR, producing one record per CDR3 protein. The data contain some 140,000 distinct CDR3 sequences, 15% to 20% of them seen just once; the ten biggest clones take up around a third. Source material: blood, either unsorted or a sorted T cell fraction (not recorded which). The source of these receptors is a male donor with ankylosing spondylitis. Each CDR3 is given with its conserved first and last residue. A D gene is named only where the DNA matches it firmly. Size is stated for part of the rows, as once, few or many counts, or as a class when the clone is expanded.

>few|TRBJ2-1|NA|TRBV27
CASREVVGGSYNEQFF
TGTGCCAGCAGGGAGGTCGTCGGGGGCTCCTACAATGAGCAGTTCTTC
>NA|TRBJ2-3|NA|TRBV6-2/TRBV6-3
CASSPGTRWKQADTQYF
TGTGCCAGCAGTCCTGGGACCCGATGGAAGCAAGCAGATACGCAGTATTTT
>few|TRBJ1-2|NA|TRBV6-5
CASSYSVIGGLGYGYTF
TGTGCCAGCAGTTACTCGGTGATCGGGGGGCTTGGCTATGGCTACACCTTC
>few|TRBJ2-7|NA|TRBV20-1
CSANTGAYEQYF
TGCAGTGCTAATACAGGTGCCTACGAGCAGTACTTC
>NA|TRBJ2-7|NA|TRBV6-5
CASSYFRASSYEQYF
TGTGCCAGCAGTTACTTTCGCGCGAGCTCCTACGAGCAGTACTTC
>few|TRBJ1-5|NA|TRBV6-1
CASSDTGVRLNGPQHF
TGTGCCAGCAGTGATACCGGGGTTCGTCTAAATGGGCCCCAGCATTTT
>few|TRBJ2-7|TRBD2|TRBV7-9
CASSSPLAGGFYEQYF
TGTGCCAGCAGCTCCCCGCTAGCGGGAGGTTTCTACGAGCAGTACTTC
>NA|TRBJ2-6|TRBD2|TRBV9
CASTPRGASGSSGANVLTF
TGTGCCAGCACCCCCCGCGGGGCGAGCGGGAGTTCTGGGGCCAACGTCCTGACTTTC
>few|TRBJ2-7|NA|TRBV5-1
CASSLAGGGPNEQYF
TGCGCCAGCAGCTTGGCCGGTGGAGGACCCAACGAGCAGTACTTC
>NA|TRBJ1-4|NA|TRBV9
CASSVGSSGGNEKLFF
TGTGCCAGCAGCGTAGGGTCGTCGGGCGGCAATGAAAAACTGTTTTTT
>NA|TRBJ2-7|NA|TRBV14
CASSQVNYFGEQYF
TGTGCCAGCAGCCAAGTTAACTATTTTGGGGAGCAGTACTTC
>many|TRBJ1-1|NA|TRBV29-1
CSVENANTEAFF
TGCAGCGTTGAAAACGCGAACACTGAAGCTTTCTTT
>NA|TRBJ2-7|TRBD2|TRBV29-1
CSVVLTSGRVYEQYF
TGCAGCGTTGTCCTTACTAGCGGGAGGGTCTACGAGCAGTACTTC
>NA|TRBJ1-5|TRBD1|TRBV7-9
CASSLEGAGNQPQHF
TGTGCCAGCAGCTTAGAGGGGGCTGGCAATCAGCCCCAGCATTTT
>few|TRBJ2-7|TRBD2|TRBV5-1
CASSFLAGDHEQYF
TGCGCCAGCAGCTTCTTAGCGGGAGACCACGAGCAGTACTTC
>few|TRBJ1-1|NA|TRBV12-3/TRBV12-4
CASSLAGAEAFF
TGTGCCAGCAGTTTAGCGGGGGCTGAAGCTTTCTTT
>few|TRBJ1-5|NA|TRBV7-9
CASSGRQENQPQHF
TGTGCCAGCAGCGGCCGACAGGAAAATCAGCCCCAGCATTTT
>few|TRBJ2-2|NA|TRBV7-9
CASSLAPSSGELFF
TGTGCCAGCAGCTTAGCGCCCAGTTCAGGGGAGCTGTTTTTT
>many|TRBJ2-1|NA|TRBV7-9
CASSSPGADEQFF
TGTGCCAGCAGCTCCCCGGGGGCGGATGAGCAGTTCTTC
>many|TRBJ2-7|TRBD2|TRBV7-9
CASSSGLAGEQYF
TGTGCCAGCAGCTCGGGACTAGCTGGCGAGCAGTACTTC
>few|TRBJ2-5|NA|TRBV27
CASSHKPPGAETQYF
TGTGCCAGCAGCCACAAGCCACCAGGGGCTGAGACCCAGTACTTC
>few|TRBJ1-6|NA|TRBV2
CASSDPDSPLHF
TGTGCCAGCAGTGATCCGGATTCACCCCTCCACTTT
>NA|TRBJ2-2|NA|TRBV12-3/TRBV12-4
CASSWDSEPRGELFF
TGTGCCAGCAGTTGGGACTCCGAACCTCGAGGGGAGCTGTTTTTT
>NA|TRBJ1-3|NA|TRBV20-1
CSAPYQASGNTIYF
TGCAGTGCTCCATACCAGGCCTCTGGAAACACCATATATTTT
>few|TRBJ2-7|NA|TRBV4-1
CASSPNPRAPASQYF
TGCGCCAGCAGCCCAAATCCCCGGGCACCAGCCTCACAGTACTTC
>few|TRBJ1-6|NA|TRBV4-2
CASSQDLGGWNSPLHF
TGTGCCAGCAGCCAAGATCTCGGGGGGTGGAATTCACCCCTCCACTTT
>few|TRBJ1-2|TRBD1|TRBV6-1
CASSPTGGSGYTF
TGTGCCAGCAGTCCGACAGGGGGTTCAGGCTACACCTTC
>NA|TRBJ2-7|TRBD2|TRBV28
CASSSTTSGRTYEQYF
TGTGCCAGCAGTTCAACAACTAGCGGGAGGACCTACGAGCAGTACTTC
>many|TRBJ1-1|TRBD1|TRBV24-1
CATKDRLNTEAFF
TGTGCCACCAAGGACAGGTTGAACACTGAAGCTTTCTTT
>NA|TRBJ1-1|TRBD1|TRBV7-9
CASSLFPRGLRTEAFF
TGTGCCAGCAGCTTGTTTCCCAGGGGGCTTAGAACTGAAGCTTTCTTT
>NA|TRBJ2-7|NA|TRBV19
CASSAALGVYEQYF
TGTGCCAGTAGTGCCGCCCTCGGGGTCTACGAGCAGTACTTC
>NA|TRBJ1-1|NA|TRBV29-1
CSVLSTEAFF
TGCAGCGTTCTATCGACTGAAGCTTTCTTT
>NA|TRBJ2-2|NA|TRBV4-1
CASSQEGRANTGELFF
TGCGCCAGCAGCCAAGAAGGCAGGGCGAACACCGGGGAGCTGTTTTTT
>few|TRBJ1-1|TRBD1|TRBV10-3
CAISEMTGGNTEAFF
TGTGCCATCAGTGAGATGACAGGGGGGAACACTGAAGCTTTCTTT
>NA|TRBJ2-3|TRBD2|TRBV12-3/TRBV12-4
CASSLTSGFSTDTQYF
TGTGCCAGCAGTTTGACTAGCGGGTTTAGCACAGATACGCAGTATTTT
>few|TRBJ1-1|NA|TRBV5-6
CASSLYRVEAFF
TGTGCCAGCAGCTTGTACAGGGTTGAAGCTTTCTTT
>NA|TRBJ2-7|TRBD1|TRBV10-2
CASRDRDSYEQYF
TGCGCCAGCAGAGACCGGGACAGCTACGAGCAGTACTTC
>few|TRBJ1-5|NA|TRBV28
CASSFFQSPGQPQHF
TGTGCCAGCAGTTTTTTTCAGTCGCCGGGTCAGCCCCAGCATTTT
>NA|TRBJ2-7|NA|TRBV4-2
CASSQSRGGLEQYF
TGTGCCAGCAGCCAGAGCAGGGGGGGGCTCGAGCAGTACTTC
>NA|TRBJ1-2|TRBD1|TRBV27
CASSAGTGDVGWDYTF
TGTGCCAGCAGTGCCGGGACAGGGGATGTCGGTTGGGACTACACCTTC
>many|TRBJ2-7|NA|TRBV5-1
CASSLGDISSYEQYF
TGCGCCAGCAGTCTGGGGGACATCAGCTCCTACGAGCAGTACTTC
>many|TRBJ1-1|NA|TRBV20-1
CSARDVQGTTEAFF
TGCAGTGCTAGAGATGTCCAGGGGACCACTGAAGCTTTCTTT
>NA|TRBJ2-7|TRBD2|TRBV12-3/TRBV12-4
CASFPVVPGLAKGEQYF
TGTGCCAGCTTTCCCGTGGTACCGGGACTAGCTAAAGGCGAGCAGTACTTC
>many|TRBJ2-1|NA|TRBV12-3/TRBV12-4
CASSLGYNEQFF
TGTGCCAGCAGCTTAGGCTACAATGAGCAGTTCTTC
>NA|TRBJ2-7|NA|TRBV9
CASSPGGTGYSYEQYF
TGTGCCAGCAGCCCGGGAGGGACAGGCTACTCCTACGAGCAGTACTTC
>NA|TRBJ1-3|NA|TRBV12-3/TRBV12-4
CASIAQNSGNTIYF
TGTGCCAGCATCGCTCAGAACTCTGGAAACACCATATATTTT
>few|TRBJ1-5|NA|TRBV15
CATSLGEGFGNQPQHF
TGTGCCACCAGCCTGGGCGAAGGTTTTGGTAATCAGCCCCAGCATTTT